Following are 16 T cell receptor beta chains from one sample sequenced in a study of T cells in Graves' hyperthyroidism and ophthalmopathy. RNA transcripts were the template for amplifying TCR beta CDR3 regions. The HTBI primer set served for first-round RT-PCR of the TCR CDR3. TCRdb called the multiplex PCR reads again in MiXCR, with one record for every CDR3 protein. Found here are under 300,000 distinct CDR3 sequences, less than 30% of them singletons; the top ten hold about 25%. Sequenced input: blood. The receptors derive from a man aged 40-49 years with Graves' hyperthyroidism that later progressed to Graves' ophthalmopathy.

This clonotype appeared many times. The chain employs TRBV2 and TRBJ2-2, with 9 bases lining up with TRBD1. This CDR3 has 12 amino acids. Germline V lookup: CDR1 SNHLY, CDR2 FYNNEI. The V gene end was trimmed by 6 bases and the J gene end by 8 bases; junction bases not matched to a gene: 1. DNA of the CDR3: TGTGCCAGCAGACAGGGGGCGGGGGAGCTGTTTTTT. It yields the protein CASRQGAGELFF.

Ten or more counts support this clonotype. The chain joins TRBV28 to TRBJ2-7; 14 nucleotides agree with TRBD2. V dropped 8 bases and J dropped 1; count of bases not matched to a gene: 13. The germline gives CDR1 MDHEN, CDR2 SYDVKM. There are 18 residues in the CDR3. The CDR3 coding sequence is TGTGCCAGCCGCAGACTAGCGGGAGGGAGAGGGGTTTCCTACGAGCAGTACTTC. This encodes CASRRLAGGRGVSYEQYF.

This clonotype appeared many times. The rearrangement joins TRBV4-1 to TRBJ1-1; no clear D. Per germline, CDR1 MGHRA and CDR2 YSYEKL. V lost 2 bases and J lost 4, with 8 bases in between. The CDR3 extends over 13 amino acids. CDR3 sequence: CASSQFWSTEAFF. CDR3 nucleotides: TGCGCCAGCAGCCAATTTTGGAGCACTGAAGCTTTCTTT.

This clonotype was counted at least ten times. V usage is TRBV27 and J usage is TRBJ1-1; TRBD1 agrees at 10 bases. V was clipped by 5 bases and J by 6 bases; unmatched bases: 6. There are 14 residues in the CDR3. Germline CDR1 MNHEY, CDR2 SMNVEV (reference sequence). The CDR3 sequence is CASSHGTGVAEAFF. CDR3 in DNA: TGTGCCAGCAGTCACGGGACAGGGGTCGCTGAAGCTTTCTTT.

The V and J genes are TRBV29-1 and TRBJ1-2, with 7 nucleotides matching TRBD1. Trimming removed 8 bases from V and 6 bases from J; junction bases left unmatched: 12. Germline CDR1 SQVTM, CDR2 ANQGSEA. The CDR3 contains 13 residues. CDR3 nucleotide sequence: TGCAGCTCGGCCCACAGGGGAGCGGATGGCTACACCTTC. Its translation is CSSAHRGADGYTF.

The CDR3 protein is CASSPTEVTQIMNTEAFF. The DNA of the CDR3 is TGTGCCAGCTCACCCACCGAAGTAACACAGATAATGAACACTGAAGCTTTCTTT. V is TRBV18 and J is TRBJ1-1; D gene unclear. Germline-derived CDR1 and CDR2 are KGHSH and LQKENI. The ends were cut back, 3 bases at V and 0 bases at J, with 20 bases in the middle. CDR3 length equals 18 residues. Full variable domain (rest looked up from reference TRBV18 and TRBJ1-1): NAGVMQNPRHLVRRRGQEARLRCSPMKGHSHVYWYRQLPEEGLKFMVYLQKENIIDESGMPKERFSAEFPKEGPSILRIQQVVRGDSAAYFCASSPTEVTQIMNTEAFFGQGTRLTVV.

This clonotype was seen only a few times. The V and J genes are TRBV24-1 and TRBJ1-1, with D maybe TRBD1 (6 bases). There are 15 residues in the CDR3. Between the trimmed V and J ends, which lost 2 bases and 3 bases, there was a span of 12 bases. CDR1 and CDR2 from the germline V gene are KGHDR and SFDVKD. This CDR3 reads CATSDSGQWDTEAFF. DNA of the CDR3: TGTGCCACCAGTGATTCAGGACAGTGGGACACTGAAGCTTTCTTT.

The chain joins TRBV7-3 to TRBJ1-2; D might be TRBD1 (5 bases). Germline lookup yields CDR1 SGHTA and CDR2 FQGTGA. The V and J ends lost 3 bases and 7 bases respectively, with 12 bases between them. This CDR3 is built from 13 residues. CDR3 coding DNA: TGTGCCAGCAGCTTTCCAGGGAGCGCTGGCTACACCTTC. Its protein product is CASSFPGSAGYTF. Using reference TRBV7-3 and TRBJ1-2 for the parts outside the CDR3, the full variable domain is GAGVSQTPSNKVTEKGKYVELRCDPISGHTALYWYRQSLGQGPEFLIYFQGTGAADDSGLPNDRFFAVRPEGSVSTLKIQRTERGDSAVYLCASSFPGSAGYTFGSGTRLTVV.

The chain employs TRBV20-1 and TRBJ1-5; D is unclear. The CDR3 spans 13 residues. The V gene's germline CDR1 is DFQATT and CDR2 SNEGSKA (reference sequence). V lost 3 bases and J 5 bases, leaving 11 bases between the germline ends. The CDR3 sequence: CSASGESDQPQHF. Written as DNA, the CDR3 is TGCAGTGCTAGTGGGGAATCCGATCAGCCCCAGCATTTT.

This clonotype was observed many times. CDR3 residues: CASSTGASPLHF. CDR3 bases: TGTGCCAGCAGCACCGGAGCTTCACCCCTCCACTTT. The V and J genes are TRBV28 and TRBJ1-6, with D uncertain. The CDR3 sequence is 12 residues long. Germline loops: CDR1 MDHEN, CDR2 SYDVKM. Between the trimmed V and J ends, which lost 6 bases and 9 bases, there was a span of 9 bases.

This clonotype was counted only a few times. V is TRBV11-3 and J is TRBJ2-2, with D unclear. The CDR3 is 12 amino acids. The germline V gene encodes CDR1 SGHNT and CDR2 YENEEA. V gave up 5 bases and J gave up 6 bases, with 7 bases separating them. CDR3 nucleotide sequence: TGTGCCAGCAGCCATCTGCCCGGGGAGCTGTTTTTT. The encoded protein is CASSHLPGELFF. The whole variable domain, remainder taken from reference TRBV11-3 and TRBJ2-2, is EAGVVQSPRYKIIEKKQPVAFWCNPISGHNTLYWYLQNLGQGPELLIRYENEEAVDDSQLPKDRFSAERLKGVDSTLKIQPAELGDSAVYLCASSHLPGELFFGEGSRLTVL.

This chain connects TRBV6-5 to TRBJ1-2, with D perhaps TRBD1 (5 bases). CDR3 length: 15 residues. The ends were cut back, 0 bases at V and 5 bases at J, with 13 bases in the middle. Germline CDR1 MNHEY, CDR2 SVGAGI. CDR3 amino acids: CASSYSSDSFYGYTF. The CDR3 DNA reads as TGTGCCAGCAGTTACTCGAGCGACAGCTTTTATGGCTACACCTTC.

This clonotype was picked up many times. CDR3 sequence (DNA): TGTGCCAGCACCAACAGACTAGCGGGAGTGTACGAGCAGTACTTC. Its translation: CASTNRLAGVYEQYF. V gene TRBV6-2 or TRBV6-3 combines with J gene TRBJ2-7; 12 nucleotides agree with TRBD2. The V and J ends lost 7 bases and 4 bases, in that order; junction bases with no gene match: 8. Germline V lookup: CDR1 MNHEY, CDR2 SVGEGT. The CDR3 spans 15 residues.

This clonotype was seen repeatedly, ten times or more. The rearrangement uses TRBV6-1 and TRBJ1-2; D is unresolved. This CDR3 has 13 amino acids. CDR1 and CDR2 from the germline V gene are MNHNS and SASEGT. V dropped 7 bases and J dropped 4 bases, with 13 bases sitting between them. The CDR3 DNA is TGTGCCAGCAAAAATTTTGGCGGCTATGGCTACACCTTC. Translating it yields CASKNFGGYGYTF.

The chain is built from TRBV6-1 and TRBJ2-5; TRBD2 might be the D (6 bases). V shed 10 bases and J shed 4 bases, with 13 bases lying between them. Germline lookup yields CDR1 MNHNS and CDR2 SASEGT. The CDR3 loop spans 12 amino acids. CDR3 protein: CATNGRGETQYF. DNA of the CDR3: TGTGCCACCAACGGGCGGGGAGAGACCCAGTACTTC.

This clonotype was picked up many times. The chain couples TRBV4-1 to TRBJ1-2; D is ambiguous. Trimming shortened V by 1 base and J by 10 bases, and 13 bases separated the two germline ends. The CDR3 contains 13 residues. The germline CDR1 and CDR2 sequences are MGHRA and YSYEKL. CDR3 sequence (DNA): TGCGCCAGCAGCCAAGGTGCGGCCCATGACTACACCTTC. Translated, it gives CASSQGAAHDYTF.